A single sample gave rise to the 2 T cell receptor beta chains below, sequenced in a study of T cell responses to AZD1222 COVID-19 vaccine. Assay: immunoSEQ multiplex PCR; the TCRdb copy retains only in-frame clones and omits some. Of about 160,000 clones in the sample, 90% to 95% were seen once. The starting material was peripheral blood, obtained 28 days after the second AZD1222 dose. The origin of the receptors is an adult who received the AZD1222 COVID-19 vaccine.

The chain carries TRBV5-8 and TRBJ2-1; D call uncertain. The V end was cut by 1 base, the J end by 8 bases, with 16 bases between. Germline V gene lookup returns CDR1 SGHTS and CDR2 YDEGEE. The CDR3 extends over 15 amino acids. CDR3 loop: CASSLPGGEVDEQFF. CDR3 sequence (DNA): TGTGCCAGCAGCTTGCCAGGTGGTGAGGTTGATGAGCAGTTCTTC.

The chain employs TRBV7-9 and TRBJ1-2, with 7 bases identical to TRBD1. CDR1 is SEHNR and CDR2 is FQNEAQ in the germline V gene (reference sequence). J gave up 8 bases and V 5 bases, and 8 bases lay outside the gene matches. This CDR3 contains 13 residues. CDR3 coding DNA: TGTGCCAGCAGCCAGGGGGGGCCCGAGGGCTACACCTTC. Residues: CASSQGGPEGYTF.